Listed below are T cell receptor beta chains from one sample, sequenced in a study of T cell repertoires in cytomegalovirus infection. These receptors lack a known antigen. TCRdb used MiXCR to reprocess the reads, holding one entry per CDR3 protein. Found here are about 60,000 distinct CDR3 sequences, around 30% of them singletons; the top ten hold roughly 70%. Sequencing was done on a sample of PBMCs, sequenced either directly or after in vitro stimulation (not recorded which). The receptors derive from a human donor in good health (CMV status not recorded). Some clones in this sample may be carry-over from other donors' samples. Both conserved end residues are part of each CDR3. A D gene is named only where the DNA matches it firmly. Size values are once, few and many counts, or a class for expanded clones, and some rows have none.

>few|TRBD2|TRBV7-8|TRBJ2-3
CASSGSSDTQYF
TGTGCCAGTAGCGGGAGTAGCGATACGCAGTATTTT
>few|.|TRBV19|TRBJ2-7
CASSIAGSSYEQYF
TGTGCCAGTAGTATAGCGGGGAGCTCCTACGAGCAGTACTTC
>.|TRBD1|TRBV7-4|TRBJ2-7
CASSTRGMGQGSYEQYF
TGTGCCAGCAGCACGCGAGGTATGGGACAGGGGTCCTACGAGCAGTACTTC
>many|.|TRBV12-3/TRBV12-4|TRBJ2-3
CASSSGLPPSTDTQYF
TGTGCCAGCAGTTCCGGTCTGCCACCCAGCACAGATACGCAGTATTTT
>.|TRBD2|TRBV6-1|TRBJ2-3
CASSEGRVGTDTQYF
TGTGCCAGCAGTGAGGGGAGGGTGGGCACAGATACGCAGTATTTT
>.|.|TRBV7-9|TRBJ1-5
CASSLGDGPNQPQHF
TGTGCCAGCAGCTTAGGGGACGGCCCCAATCAGCCCCAGCATTTT
>few|TRBD2|TRBV29-1|TRBJ2-1
CSVEDASGYNEQFF
TGCAGCGTTGAAGATGCTAGCGGGTACAATGAGCAGTTCTTC
>medium-sized|TRBD2|TRBV7-2|TRBJ2-1
CASSHNKKRGDQPNHNEQFF
TGTGCCAGCAGCCATAATAAGAAGCGGGGGGACCAACCAAACCACAATGAGCAGTTCTTC
>many|.|TRBV28|TRBJ2-3
CASSSPRYTDTQYF
TGTGCCAGCAGTTCGCCTCGATACACAGATACGCAGTATTTT
>few|.|TRBV7-2|TRBJ2-2
CASSFRGSQNTGELFF
TGTGCCAGCAGCTTCCGCGGGTCCCAAAACACCGGGGAGCTGTTTTTT
>.|TRBD1|TRBV20-1|TRBJ2-1
CSANGQGNNEQFF
TGCAGTGCTAATGGACAGGGTAACAATGAGCAGTTCTTC
>.|TRBD1|TRBV29-1|TRBJ1-2
CSVGDKGAQLRYYGYTF
TGCAGCGTTGGAGACAAGGGGGCGCAACTTCGGTACTATGGCTACACCTTC
>many|.|TRBV7-2|TRBJ2-3
CASSLGDRYTQYF
TGTGCCAGCAGCTTAGGAGACAGGTATACGCAGTATTTT
>.|.|TRBV7-4|TRBJ1-4
CASSLPQEKLFF
TGTGCCAGCAGCCTACCACAAGAAAAACTGTTTTTT
>.|TRBD2|TRBV7-2|TRBJ2-1
CASSQAGSNEQFF
TGTGCCAGCAGCCAAGCGGGAAGCAATGAGCAGTTCTTC
>.|.|TRBV19|TRBJ2-4
CASSIGGGPNKNIQYF
TGTGCCAGTAGTATAGGGGGAGGCCCAAACAAAAACATTCAGTACTTC
>.|.|TRBV28|TRBJ1-2
CASSLRTDWGYTF
TGTGCCAGCAGTTTAAGGACAGATTGGGGCTACACCTTC
>.|.|TRBV7-9|TRBJ2-5
CASSRLLGTQYF
TGTGCCAGCAGCCGACTTCTAGGGACCCAGTACTTC
>few|.|TRBV4-1|TRBJ2-3
CASSQESGSDTQYF
TGCGCCAGCAGCCAAGAATCGGGTAGCGATACGCAGTATTTT
>.|TRBD1|TRBV6-6|TRBJ1-1
CASRQGDAEAFF
TGTGCCAGCAGACAGGGGGACGCTGAAGCTTTCTTT
>.|.|TRBV7-2|TRBJ2-3
CASSLEAGDTQYF
TGTGCCAGCAGCTTAGAGGCGGGGGATACGCAGTATTTT
>few|TRBD1|TRBV7-6|TRBJ1-6
CASSPRTGSGSPLHF
TGTGCCAGCAGCCCTAGGACAGGGAGCGGCTCACCCCTCCACTTT
>.|TRBD1|TRBV20-1|TRBJ1-5
CSATGTGHRNQPQHF
TGCAGTGCGACCGGGACAGGGCACCGCAATCAGCCCCAGCATTTT
>.|.|TRBV19|TRBJ2-1
CASAGLYNEQFF
TGTGCCAGTGCGGGACTGTACAATGAGCAGTTCTTC
>.|.|TRBV6-5|TRBJ1-4
CASARAINEKLFF
TGTGCCAGCGCACGGGCCATAAATGAGAAACTGTTTTTT
>.|.|TRBV10-3|TRBJ2-1
CAISDRPDNEQFF
TGTGCCATCAGTGATAGACCCGACAATGAGCAGTTCTTC
>few|.|TRBV12-3/TRBV12-4|TRBJ2-1
CAARRGEEQFF
TGTGCCGCCCGCCGGGGAGAGGAGCAGTTCTTC
>few|.|TRBV27|TRBJ1-3
CASMFGNTIYF
TGTGCCAGCATGTTTGGTAACACCATATATTTT
>.|.|TRBV2|TRBJ1-5
CASRFSSNQPQHF
TGTGCCAGCCGATTTAGCAGCAATCAGCCCCAGCATTTT
>once|.|TRBV18|TRBJ1-6
CASSPQGLGNSPLHF
TGTGCCAGCTCACCACAAGGGCTCGGTAATTCACCCCTCCACTTT
>.|.|TRBV7-8|TRBJ2-1
CASSPYRVAEQFF
TGTGCCAGCAGCCCCTATAGGGTTGCCGAGCAGTTCTTC
>.|.|TRBV12-3/TRBV12-4|TRBJ1-1
CASSTGPLETEAFF
TGTGCCAGCAGTACGGGACCCTTGGAGACTGAAGCTTTCTTT
>few|.|TRBV7-2|TRBJ1-3
CASSLGGGLGNTIYF
TGTGCCAGCAGCTTAGGGGGAGGGTTGGGAAACACCATATATTTT
>few|.|TRBV5-4|TRBJ1-2
CASSFSQGFDGYTF
TGTGCCAGCAGCTTTTCACAGGGTTTCGATGGCTACACCTTC